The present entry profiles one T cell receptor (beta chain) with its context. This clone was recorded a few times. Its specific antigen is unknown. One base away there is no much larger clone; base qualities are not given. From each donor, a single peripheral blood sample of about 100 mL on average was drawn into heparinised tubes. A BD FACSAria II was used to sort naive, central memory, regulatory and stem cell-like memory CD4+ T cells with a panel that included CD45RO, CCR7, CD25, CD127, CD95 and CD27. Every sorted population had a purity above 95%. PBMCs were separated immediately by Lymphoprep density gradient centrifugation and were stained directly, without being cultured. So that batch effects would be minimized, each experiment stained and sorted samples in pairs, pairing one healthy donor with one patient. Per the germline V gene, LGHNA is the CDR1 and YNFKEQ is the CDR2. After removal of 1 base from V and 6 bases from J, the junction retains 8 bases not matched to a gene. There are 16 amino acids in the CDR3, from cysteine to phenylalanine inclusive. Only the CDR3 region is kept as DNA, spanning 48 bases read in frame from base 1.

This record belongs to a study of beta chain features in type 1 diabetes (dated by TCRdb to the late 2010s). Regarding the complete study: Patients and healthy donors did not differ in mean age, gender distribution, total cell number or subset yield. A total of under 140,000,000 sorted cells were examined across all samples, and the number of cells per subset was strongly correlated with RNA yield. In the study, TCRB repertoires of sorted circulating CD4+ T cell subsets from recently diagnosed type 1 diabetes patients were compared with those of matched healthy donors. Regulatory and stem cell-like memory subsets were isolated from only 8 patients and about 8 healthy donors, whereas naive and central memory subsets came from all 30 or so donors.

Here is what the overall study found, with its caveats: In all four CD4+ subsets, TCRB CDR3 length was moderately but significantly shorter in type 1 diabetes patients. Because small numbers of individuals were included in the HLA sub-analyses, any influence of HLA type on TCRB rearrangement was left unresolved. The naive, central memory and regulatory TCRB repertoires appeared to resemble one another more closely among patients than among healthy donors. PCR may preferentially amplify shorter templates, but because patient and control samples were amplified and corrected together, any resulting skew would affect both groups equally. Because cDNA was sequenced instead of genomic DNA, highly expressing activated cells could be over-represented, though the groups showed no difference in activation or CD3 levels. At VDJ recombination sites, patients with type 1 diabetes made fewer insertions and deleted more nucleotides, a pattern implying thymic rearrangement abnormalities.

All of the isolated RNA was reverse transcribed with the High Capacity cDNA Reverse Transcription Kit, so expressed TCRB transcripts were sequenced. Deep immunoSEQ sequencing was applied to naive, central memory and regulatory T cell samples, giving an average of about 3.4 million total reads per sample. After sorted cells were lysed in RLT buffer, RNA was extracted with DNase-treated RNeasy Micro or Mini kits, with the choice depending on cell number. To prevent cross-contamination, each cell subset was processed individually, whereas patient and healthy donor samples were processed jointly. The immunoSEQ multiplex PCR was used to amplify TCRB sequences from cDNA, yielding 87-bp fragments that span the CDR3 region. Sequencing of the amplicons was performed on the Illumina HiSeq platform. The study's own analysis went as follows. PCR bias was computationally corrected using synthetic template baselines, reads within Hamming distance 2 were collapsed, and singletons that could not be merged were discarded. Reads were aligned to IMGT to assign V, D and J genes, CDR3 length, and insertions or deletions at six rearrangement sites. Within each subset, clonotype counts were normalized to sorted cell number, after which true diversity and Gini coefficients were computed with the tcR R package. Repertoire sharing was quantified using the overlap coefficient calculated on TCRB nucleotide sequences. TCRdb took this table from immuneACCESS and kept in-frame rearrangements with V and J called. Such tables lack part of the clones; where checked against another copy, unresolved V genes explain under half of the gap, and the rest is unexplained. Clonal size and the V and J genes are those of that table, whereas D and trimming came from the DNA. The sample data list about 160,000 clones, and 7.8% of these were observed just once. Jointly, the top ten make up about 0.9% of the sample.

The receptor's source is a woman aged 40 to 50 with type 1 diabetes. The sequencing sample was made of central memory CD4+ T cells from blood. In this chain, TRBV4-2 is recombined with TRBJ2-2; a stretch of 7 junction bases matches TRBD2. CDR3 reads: CASSQGQGAGPGELFF. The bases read TGTGCCAGCAGCCAAGGCCAGGGAGCGGGGCCCGGGGAGCTGTTTTTT.